One sample yielded the 5 T cell receptor beta chains listed below, sequenced in a study of memory CD4+ T cells and cytomegalovirus serostatus. Libraries were prepared by immunoSEQ multiplex PCR; TCRdb keeps only in-frame clonotypes and omits some of them. The sample lists under 80,000 clones; approximately 78% were seen once. Single viable CD3+CD4+CD8-CD45RO+ cells were sorted as the memory CD4+ T cells. The sequencing sample was made of memory CD4+ T cells from blood. All receptors derive from an adult in good health and CMV-seronegative.

The V gene is TRBV18, the J gene TRBJ2-6; D might be TRBD2 (6 bases). The length of the CDR3 is 17 residues. Germline V gives CDR1 KGHSH, CDR2 LQKENI. The V end lost 4 bases, the J end lost 0 bases, and 13 bases lay between the germline ends. CDR3 DNA: TGTGCCAGCTCACGTGCGGGATTAGTCTCTGGGGCCAACGTCCTGACTTTC. Translation: CASSRAGLVSGANVLTF.

The V gene is TRBV4-1, the J gene TRBJ1-2; D not certain. Per the germline V gene, CDR1 is MGHRA and CDR2 is YSYEKL. This CDR3 contains 15 residues. The V end was cut by 1 base, the J end by 0 bases, with 9 bases between. In DNA, the CDR3 is TGCGCCAGCAGCCAAGTCACCTTCGCTAACTATGGCTACACCTTC. Protein sequence: CASSQVTFANYGYTF.

CDR3 in amino acids: CASRYIGTQNTEAFF. The CDR3 DNA follows: TGTGCCAGCAGATACATAGGGACACAGAACACTGAAGCTTTCTTT. The rearrangement joins TRBV6-1 to TRBJ1-1; a possible D gene is TRBD1 (6 bases). The CDR3 runs 15 residues. V lost 6 bases, J lost 1 base, and 15 bases lay in between. In germline, CDR1 is MNHNS, CDR2 SASEGT.

This clone was observed a single time. This chain joins TRBV20-1 and TRBJ2-6; D not resolved. The length of the CDR3 is 11 residues. The germline V and J ends were trimmed by 6 bases and 5 bases, with 5 bases remaining between them. CDR1 DFQATT and CDR2 SNEGSKA come from the germline V gene (reference sequence). CDR3: CSARRANVLTF. CDR3 DNA sequence: TGCAGTGCCCGCCGGGCCAACGTCCTGACTTTC.

V gene TRBV6-1 combines with J gene TRBJ2-7, with TRBD2 matching 8 bases. The CDR3 consists of 13 residues. Trimming took 5 bases from V and 0 from J; bases not matched to a gene: 0. Germline CDR1 is MNHNS and CDR2 is SASEGT. CDR3 sequence: CASSREGSYEQYF. The DNA of the CDR3 is TGTGCCAGCAGTCGGGAGGGCTCCTACGAGCAGTACTTC.